Reported below is one TCR beta chain. The sample is drawn from a study of T cell responses to AZD1222 COVID-19 vaccine. Sequencing was performed with immunoSEQ multiplex PCR; in TCRdb, only in-frame clones are kept and a portion is missing. This repertoire shows 100,000 to 150,000 clones, roughly 93% found once; its top ten account for more than 1%. The CDR3 extends over 14 amino acids. Trimming shortened V by 1 base and J by 6 bases, and 10 bases separated the two germline ends. The germline gives CDR1 LGHDT, CDR2 YNNKEL (reference sequence). The clonotype originates from an adult who received the AZD1222 COVID-19 vaccine. V and J are TRBV3-1 (or the pseudogene TRBV3-2) and TRBJ1-5; possible D gene TRBD1, 6 bases. This specimen was peripheral blood, taken 28 days after the second AZD1222 dose. The CDR3 loop reads CASSQGGQTQPQHF. For the CDR3, the DNA is TGTGCCAGCAGCCAAGGGGGGCAGACTCAGCCCCAGCATTTT.